This T cell receptor (beta chain) originates from a study of technical replicates of blood from a few donors. Trimming removed 0 bases from V and 6 bases from J, with 18 bases in between. The CDR3 sequence is 16 residues long. In germline, CDR1 is LGHNA, CDR2 YSLEER. The assay was immunoSEQ multiplex PCR, and TCRdb's table has in-frame clones only and misses some. This repertoire shows 70,000 to 80,000 clones, 75% to 95% found once; its top ten account for roughly 0.4%. Sequences were obtained from T cells isolated from PBMCs. The V gene is TRBV4-3, the J gene TRBJ2-7; possible D gene TRBD2, 6 bases. The receptor was derived from a human donor in good health. Some clones in this sample may be carry-over from other donors' samples. CDR3 bases: TGCGCCAGCAGCCAAGAACGGACCCTCGGCGGGGCCGAGCAGTACTTC. The encoded protein is CASSQERTLGGAEQYF.